This T cell receptor (beta chain) originates from a study of CD4 T cells in relation to SARS-CoV-2 and coronaviruses. Study results and caveats: The cross-reactivity analysis covered only spike protein, not other viral proteins.

Naive and memory CD4+ T cells were cultured with CEF, then survey-sequenced. This table comes from immunoSEQ multiplex PCR, and its TCRdb copy is limited to in-frame clones, with some not included. The sample holds some 32,000 clones, over 60% seen once. This clone was detected only once. Its specificity is not known. This TCR derives from an adult with COVID-19. Sequencing was done on a sample of memory CD4+ T cells from PBMCs, cultured in vitro.

The CDR3 region has the DNA TGTGCCAGCAGCCAAGACAACGCCGGGGAGCTGTTTTTT. Translation: CASSQDNAGELFF. The chain joins TRBV4-2 to TRBJ2-2; D gene ambiguous. This CDR3 spans 13 amino acids. Germline V gene lookup returns CDR1 LGHNA and CDR2 YNFKEQ. The germline V and J ends were trimmed by 0 bases and 6 bases, with 5 bases remaining between them.